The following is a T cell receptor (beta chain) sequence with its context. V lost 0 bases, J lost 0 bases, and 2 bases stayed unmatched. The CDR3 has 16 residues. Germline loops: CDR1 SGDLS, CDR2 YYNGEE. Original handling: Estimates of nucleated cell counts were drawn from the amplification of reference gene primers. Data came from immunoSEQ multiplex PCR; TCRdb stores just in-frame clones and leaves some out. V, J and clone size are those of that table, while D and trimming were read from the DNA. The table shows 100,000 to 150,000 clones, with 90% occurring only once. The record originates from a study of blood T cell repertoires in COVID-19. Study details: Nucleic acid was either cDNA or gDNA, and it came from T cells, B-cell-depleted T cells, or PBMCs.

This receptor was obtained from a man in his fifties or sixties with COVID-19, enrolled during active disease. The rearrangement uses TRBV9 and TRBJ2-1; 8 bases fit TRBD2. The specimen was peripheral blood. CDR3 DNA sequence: TGTGCCAGCAGCGTAGTAAGCGGGGGCTCCTACAATGAGCAGTTCTTC. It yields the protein CASSVVSGGSYNEQFF.